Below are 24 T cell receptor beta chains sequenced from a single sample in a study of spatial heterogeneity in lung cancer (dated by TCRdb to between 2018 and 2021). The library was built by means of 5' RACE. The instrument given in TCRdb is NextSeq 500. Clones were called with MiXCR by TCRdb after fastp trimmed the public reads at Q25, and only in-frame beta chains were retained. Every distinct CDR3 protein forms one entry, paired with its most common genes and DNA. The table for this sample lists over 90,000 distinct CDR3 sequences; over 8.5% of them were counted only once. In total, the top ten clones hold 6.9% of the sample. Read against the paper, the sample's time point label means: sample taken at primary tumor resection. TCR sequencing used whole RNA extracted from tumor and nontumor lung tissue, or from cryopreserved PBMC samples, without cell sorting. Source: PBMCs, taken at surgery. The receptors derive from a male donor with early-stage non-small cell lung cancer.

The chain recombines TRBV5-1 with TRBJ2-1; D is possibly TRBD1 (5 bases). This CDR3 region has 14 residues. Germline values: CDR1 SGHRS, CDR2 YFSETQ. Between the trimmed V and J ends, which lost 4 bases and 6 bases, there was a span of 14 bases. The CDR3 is CASSPTTVGNEQFF. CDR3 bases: TGCGCCAGCAGCCCAACGACAGTGGGCAATGAGCAGTTCTTC. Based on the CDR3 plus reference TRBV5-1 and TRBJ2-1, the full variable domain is KAGVTQTPRYLIKTRGQQVTLSCSPISGHRSVSWYQQTPGQGLQFLFEYFSETQRNKGNFPGRFSGRQFSNSRSEMNVSTLELGDSALYLCASSPTTVGNEQFFGPGTRLTVL.

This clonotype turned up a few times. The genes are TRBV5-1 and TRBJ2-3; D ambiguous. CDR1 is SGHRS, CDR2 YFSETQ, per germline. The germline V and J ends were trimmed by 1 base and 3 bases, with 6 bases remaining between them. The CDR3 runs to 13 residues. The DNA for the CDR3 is TGCGCCAGCAGCTTGACCACAACAGATACGCAGTATTTT. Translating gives CASSLTTTDTQYF.

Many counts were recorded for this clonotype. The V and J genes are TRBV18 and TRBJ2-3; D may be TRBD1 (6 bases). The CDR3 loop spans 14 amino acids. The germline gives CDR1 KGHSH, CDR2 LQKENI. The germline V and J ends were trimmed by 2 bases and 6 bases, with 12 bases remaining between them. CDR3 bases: TGTGCCAGCTCACCAATGGGGGCCGGGGATACGCAGTATTTT. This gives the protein CASSPMGAGDTQYF. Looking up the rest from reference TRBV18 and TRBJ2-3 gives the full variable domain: NAGVMQNPRHLVRRRGQEARLRCSPMKGHSHVYWYRQLPEEGLKFMVYLQKENIIDESGMPKERFSAEFPKEGPSILRIQQVVRGDSAAYFCASSPMGAGDTQYFGPGTRLTVL.

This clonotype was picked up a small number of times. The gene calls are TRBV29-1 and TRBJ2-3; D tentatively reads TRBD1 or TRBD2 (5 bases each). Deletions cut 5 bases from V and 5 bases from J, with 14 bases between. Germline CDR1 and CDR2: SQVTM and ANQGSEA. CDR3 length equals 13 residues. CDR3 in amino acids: CSVSGPPGDTQYF. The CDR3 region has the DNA TGCAGCGTTTCGGGGCCTCCGGGAGATACGCAGTATTTT.

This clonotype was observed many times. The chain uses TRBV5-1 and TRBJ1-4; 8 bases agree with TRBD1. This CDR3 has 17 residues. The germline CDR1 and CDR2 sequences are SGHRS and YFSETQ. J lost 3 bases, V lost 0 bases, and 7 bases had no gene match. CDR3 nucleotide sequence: TGCGCCAGCAGCTTGGAACCAGGGGGCTCGGCTAATGAAAAACTGTTTTTT. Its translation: CASSLEPGGSANEKLFF.

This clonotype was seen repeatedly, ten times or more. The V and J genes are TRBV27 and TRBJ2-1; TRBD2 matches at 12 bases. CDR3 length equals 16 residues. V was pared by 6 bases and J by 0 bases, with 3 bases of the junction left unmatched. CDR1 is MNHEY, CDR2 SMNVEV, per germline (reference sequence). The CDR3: CASRGLAGSSYNEQFF. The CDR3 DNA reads TGTGCCAGCAGAGGACTAGCGGGGAGCTCCTACAATGAGCAGTTCTTC.

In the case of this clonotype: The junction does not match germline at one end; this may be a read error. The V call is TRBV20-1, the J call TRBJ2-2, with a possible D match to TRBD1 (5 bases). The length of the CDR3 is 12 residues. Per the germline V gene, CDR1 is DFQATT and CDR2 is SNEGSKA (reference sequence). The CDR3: CSANRNTWELFF. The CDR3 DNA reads TGCAGTGCTAACAGGAACACCTGGGAGCTGTTTTTT.

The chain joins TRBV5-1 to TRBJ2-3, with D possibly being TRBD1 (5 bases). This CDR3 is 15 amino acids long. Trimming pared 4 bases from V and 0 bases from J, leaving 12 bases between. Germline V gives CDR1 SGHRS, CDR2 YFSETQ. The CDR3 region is CASSRGQGSTDTQYF. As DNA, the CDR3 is TGCGCCAGCAGCCGTGGGCAGGGAAGCACAGATACGCAGTATTTT.

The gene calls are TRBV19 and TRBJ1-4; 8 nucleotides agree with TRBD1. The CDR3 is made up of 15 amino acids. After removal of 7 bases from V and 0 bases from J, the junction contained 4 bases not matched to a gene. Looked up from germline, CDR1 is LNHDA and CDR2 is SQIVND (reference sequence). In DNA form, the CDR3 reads TGTGCCAGTACTCCGGGACAGGCAACTAATGAAAAACTGTTTTTT. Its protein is CASTPGQATNEKLFF.

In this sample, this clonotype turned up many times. CDR3 region: CASSLQGIQPQHF. CDR3 sequence (DNA): TGTGCCAGCTCTCTTCAGGGGATTCAGCCCCAGCATTTT. J is TRBJ1-5 and V is TRBV18; TRBD1 is a possible D gene (6 bases). V lost 6 bases to trimming and J lost 6 bases, with 12 bases between them. The CDR3 has 13 amino acids. CDR1 is KGHSH and CDR2 is LQKENI in the germline V gene.

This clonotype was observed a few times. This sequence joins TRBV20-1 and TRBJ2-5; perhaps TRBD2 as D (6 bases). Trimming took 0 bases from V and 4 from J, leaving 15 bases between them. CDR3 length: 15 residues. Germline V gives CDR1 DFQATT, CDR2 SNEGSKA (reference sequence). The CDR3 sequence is CSARDPGVSAETQYF. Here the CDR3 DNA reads TGCAGTGCTAGAGATCCGGGAGTCTCGGCAGAGACCCAGTACTTC.

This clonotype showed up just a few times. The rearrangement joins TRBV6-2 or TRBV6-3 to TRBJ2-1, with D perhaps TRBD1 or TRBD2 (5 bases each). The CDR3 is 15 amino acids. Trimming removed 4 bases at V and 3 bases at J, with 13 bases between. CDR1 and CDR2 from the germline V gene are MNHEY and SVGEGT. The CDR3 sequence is CASSSGRTFYNEQFF. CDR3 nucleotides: TGTGCCAGCAGTTCGGGACGGACTTTCTACAATGAGCAGTTCTTC.

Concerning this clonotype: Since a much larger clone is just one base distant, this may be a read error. Written as DNA, the CDR3 is TGCTCCAGCCGACGAGGCACCGGGGAGCTGTTTTTT. This codes for CSSRRGTGELFF. J is TRBJ2-2 and V is TRBV5-1; no clear D gene. Germline-derived CDR1 and CDR2 are SGHRS and YFSETQ. The CDR3 is 12 amino acids.

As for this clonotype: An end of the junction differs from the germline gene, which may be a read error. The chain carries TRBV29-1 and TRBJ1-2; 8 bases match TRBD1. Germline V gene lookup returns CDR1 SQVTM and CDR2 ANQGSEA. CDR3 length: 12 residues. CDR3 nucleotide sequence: TGCGGCGTTGAAGGCGGACAGGGAGGCTACACCTTC. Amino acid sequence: CGVEGGQGGYTF.

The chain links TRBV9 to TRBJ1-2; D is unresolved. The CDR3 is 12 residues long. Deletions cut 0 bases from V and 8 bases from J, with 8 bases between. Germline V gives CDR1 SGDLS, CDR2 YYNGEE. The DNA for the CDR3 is TGTGCCAGCAGCGTAGATCACCTAGGCTACACCTTC. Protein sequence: CASSVDHLGYTF.

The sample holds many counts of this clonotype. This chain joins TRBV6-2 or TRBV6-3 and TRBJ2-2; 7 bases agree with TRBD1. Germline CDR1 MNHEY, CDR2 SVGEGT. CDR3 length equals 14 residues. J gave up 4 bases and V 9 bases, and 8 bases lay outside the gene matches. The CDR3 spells CASRGQSSTGELFF. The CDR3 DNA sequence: TGTGCCAGTCGGGGACAGTCGAGCACCGGGGAGCTGTTTTTT.

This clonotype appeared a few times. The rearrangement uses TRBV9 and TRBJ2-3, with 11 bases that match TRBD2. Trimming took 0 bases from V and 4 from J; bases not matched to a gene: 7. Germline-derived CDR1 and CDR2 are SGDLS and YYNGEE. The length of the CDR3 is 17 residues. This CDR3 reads CASSVALAGGTPDTQYF. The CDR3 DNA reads TGTGCCAGCAGCGTAGCTCTAGCGGGGGGCACCCCAGATACGCAGTATTTT.

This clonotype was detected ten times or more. CDR3 nucleotides: TGTGCCAGCAGCTCCCCTTGGGGTAGCTCTGAGACCCAGTACTTC. This gives the protein CASSSPWGSSETQYF. This chain joins TRBV7-2 and TRBJ2-5; D uncertain. The CDR3 runs to 15 residues. Trimming removed 4 bases from V and 5 bases from J, with 17 bases in between. In germline, CDR1 is SGHTA, CDR2 FQGNSA.

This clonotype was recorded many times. The CDR3 loop is CASSLGTRATDTQYF. In nucleotides, the CDR3 is TGTGCCAGCAGCTTAGGGACTAGAGCCACAGATACGCAGTATTTT. This sequence joins TRBV11-2 and TRBJ2-3; TRBD2 agrees at 7 bases. The CDR3 sequence is 15 residues long. CDR1 is SGHAT and CDR2 is FQNNGV in the germline V gene. V trimming: 1 base; J trimming: 2 bases; junction bases outside the gene matches: 3. Based on the CDR3 plus reference TRBV11-2 and TRBJ2-3, the full variable domain is EAGVAQSPRYKIIEKRQSVAFWCNPISGHATLYWYQQILGQGPKLLIQFQNNGVVDDSQLPKDRFSAERLKGVDSTLKIQPAKLEDSAVYLCASSLGTRATDTQYFGPGTRLTVL.

Here the CDR3 DNA reads TGCGCCAGTGGTTTTAGGGGGGCGGGTAATGAGCAGTTCTTC. Its protein product is CASGFRGAGNEQFF. The V call is TRBV10-2, the J call TRBJ2-1; perhaps D is TRBD1 or TRBD2 (6 bases each). The CDR3 is 14 residues long. CDR1 WSHSY and CDR2 SAAADI come from the germline V gene. Trimming removed 9 bases at V and 7 bases at J, with 19 bases between.

The CDR3 DNA sequence: TGCAGCGTAAGAGGGAGGTTCTCCTACAATGAGCAGTTCTTC. It yields the protein CSVRGRFSYNEQFF. This chain links TRBV29-1 with TRBJ2-1; a weak D match, TRBD2 (6 bases). The germline gives CDR1 SQVTM, CDR2 ANQGSEA. CDR3 length: 14 amino acids. V was pared by 6 bases and J by 0 bases, with 12 bases between.

The CDR3 DNA follows: TGTGCCATCAAGGGGCCGGAAGAGACCCAGTACTTC. Protein product: CAIKGPEETQYF. This chain joins TRBV10-3 and TRBJ2-5, with D possibly TRBD1 on 5 matching bases. Germline V gene sequence: CDR1 ENHRY, CDR2 SYGVKD. CDR3 length equals 12 residues. V was clipped by 7 bases and J by 3 bases, with 9 bases between them.

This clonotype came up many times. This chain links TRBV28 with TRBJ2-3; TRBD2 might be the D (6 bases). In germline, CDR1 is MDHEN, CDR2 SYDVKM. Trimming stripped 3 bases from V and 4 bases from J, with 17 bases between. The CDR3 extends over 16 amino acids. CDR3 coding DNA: TGTGCCAGCAGTTTCCTCTCGGGGAGGCCGGCAGATACGCAGTATTTT. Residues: CASSFLSGRPADTQYF.

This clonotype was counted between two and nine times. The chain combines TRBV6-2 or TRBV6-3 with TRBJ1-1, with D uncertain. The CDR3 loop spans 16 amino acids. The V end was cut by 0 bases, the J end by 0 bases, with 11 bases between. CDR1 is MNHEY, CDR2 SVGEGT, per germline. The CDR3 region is CASSYSLGRLNTEAFF. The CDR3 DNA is TGTGCCAGCAGTTACTCCCTCGGGAGACTGAACACTGAAGCTTTCTTT.